This T cell receptor (beta chain) was recorded in a study of blood T cells in healthy people across ages. The germline V gene has CDR1 MDHEN and CDR2 SYDVKM. V lost 10 bases and J lost 5, with 17 bases in between. CDR3 length equals 13 residues. Notes on this clonotype: Its antigen is unidentified.

Findings of the study overall: More naive CD4+ cells and higher diversity were found in long-lived than in aged donors.

A second PCR of roughly 6 to 12 cycles used a sample-barcoded 5' primer and a J-beta primer mix. TCRdb processed the 5' RACE reads anew with MiXCR; each CDR3 protein has one entry. Of 710,000 or so distinct CDR3 sequences listed, about 34% are singletons. Sequenced input: blood. This chain links TRBV28 with TRBJ2-5; D call uncertain. The clonotype was recovered from an elderly woman in good health. CDR3 DNA: TGTGCCAACAGCCCCCGGGTCATCGAGACCCAGTACTTC. This translates into CANSPRVIETQYF.